The clone carrying this T cell receptor (beta chain) was picked up a small number of times. Its target is unknown. These data belong to a study of identical twins. General observations from the study: While abundant cord blood beta clonotypes carried fewer insertions, memory repertoires showed no such pattern. Models predicted too little out-of-frame TCR alpha sharing in monozygotic twins. Sequences that were beta out-of-frame showed weaker excess twin sharing.

TCRdb recomputed calls from the 5' RACE reads with MiXCR, one row per CDR3 protein. The sample has hundreds of thousands of distinct CDR3 sequences; approximately 13% are singletons. Each donor was a healthy Caucasian. Per the germline V gene, CDR1 is ENHRY and CDR2 is SYGVKD. The V end lost 6 bases, the J end lost 7 bases, and 16 bases lay between the germline ends. The CDR3 contains 15 residues. This sample was also put to use in a study of yellow fever vaccine responses in identical twins.

The sequenced sample consisted of PBMCs. This TCR derives from a woman younger than 35 in good health. The J gene is TRBJ1-6, the V gene TRBV10-3; D remains ambiguous. In DNA, the CDR3 is TGTGCCATCAGAATCCGGCCCGGCGGAAATTCACCCCTCCACTTT. This translates into CAIRIRPGGNSPLHF.